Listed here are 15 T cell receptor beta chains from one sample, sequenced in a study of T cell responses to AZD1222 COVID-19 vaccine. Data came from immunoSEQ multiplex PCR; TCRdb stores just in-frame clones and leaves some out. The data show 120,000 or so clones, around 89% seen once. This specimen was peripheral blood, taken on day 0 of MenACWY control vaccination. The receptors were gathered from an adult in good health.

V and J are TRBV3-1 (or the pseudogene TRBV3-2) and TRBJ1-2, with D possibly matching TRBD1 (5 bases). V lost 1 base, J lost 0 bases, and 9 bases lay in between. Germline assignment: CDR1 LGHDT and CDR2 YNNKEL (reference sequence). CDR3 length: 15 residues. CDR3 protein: CASSQAPGPNYGYTF. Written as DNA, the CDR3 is TGTGCCAGCAGCCAAGCCCCAGGGCCTAACTATGGCTACACCTTC.

Written as DNA, the CDR3 is TGTGCCAGCAGTTTGTCCTACGAGAGCTCCTACGAGCAGTACTTC. Amino acid sequence: CASSLSYESSYEQYF. The chain employs TRBV27 and TRBJ2-7; D remains ambiguous. The CDR3 consists of 15 residues. V gave up 3 bases and J gave up 0 bases, with 12 bases separating them. Germline loops: CDR1 MNHEY, CDR2 SMNVEV (reference sequence).

The DNA for the CDR3 is TGTGCCAGCAGCCTCCCGAGAGAGACCCAGTACTTC. As protein: CASSLPRETQYF. The V call is TRBV3-1 (or the pseudogene TRBV3-2), the J call TRBJ2-5; D is uncertain. The germline CDR1 and CDR2 sequences are LGHDT and YNNKEL (reference sequence). V was trimmed by 4 bases and J by 4 bases, leaving 7 bases between them. The CDR3 contains 12 residues.

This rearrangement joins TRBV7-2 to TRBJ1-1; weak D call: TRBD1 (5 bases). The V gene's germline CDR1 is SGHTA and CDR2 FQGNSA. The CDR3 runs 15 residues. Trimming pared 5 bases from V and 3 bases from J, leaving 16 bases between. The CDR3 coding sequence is TGTGCCAGCAGCCCCCTGGTCGGGGGTTACACTGAAGCTTTCTTT. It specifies CASSPLVGGYTEAFF.

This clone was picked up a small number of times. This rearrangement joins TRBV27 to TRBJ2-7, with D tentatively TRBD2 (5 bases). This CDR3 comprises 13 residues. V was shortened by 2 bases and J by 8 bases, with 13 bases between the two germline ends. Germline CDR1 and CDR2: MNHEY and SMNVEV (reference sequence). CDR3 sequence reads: CASSLAGPPQQYF. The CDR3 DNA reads TGTGCCAGCAGTTTAGCGGGCCCACCCCAGCAGTACTTC.

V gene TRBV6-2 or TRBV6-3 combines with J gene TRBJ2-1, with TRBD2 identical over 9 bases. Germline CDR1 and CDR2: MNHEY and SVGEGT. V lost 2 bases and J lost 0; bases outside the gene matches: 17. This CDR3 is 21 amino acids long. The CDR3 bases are TGTGCCAGCAGTTACCCCGTCCCGGGACTAGCCCTCCTCGGCTCCTACAATGAGCAGTTCTTC. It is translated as CASSYPVPGLALLGSYNEQFF.

CDR3 in DNA: TGTGCCACCAGCAGAACTAGCGGGAGGGCCCCAGATACGCAGTATTTT. Protein: CATSRTSGRAPDTQYF. The chain couples TRBV15 to TRBJ2-3; TRBD2 agrees at 13 bases. This CDR3 is built from 16 residues. CDR1 is LNHNV, CDR2 YYDKDF, per germline (reference sequence). V was pared by 2 bases and J by 4 bases, with 3 bases of the junction left unmatched.

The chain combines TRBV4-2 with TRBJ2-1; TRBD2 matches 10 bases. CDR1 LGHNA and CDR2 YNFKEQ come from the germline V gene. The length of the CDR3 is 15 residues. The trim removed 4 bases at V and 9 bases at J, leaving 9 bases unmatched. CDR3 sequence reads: CASSPGGTSVGEQFF. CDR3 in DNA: TGTGCCAGCAGCCCGGGGGGGACTAGCGTAGGTGAGCAGTTCTTC.

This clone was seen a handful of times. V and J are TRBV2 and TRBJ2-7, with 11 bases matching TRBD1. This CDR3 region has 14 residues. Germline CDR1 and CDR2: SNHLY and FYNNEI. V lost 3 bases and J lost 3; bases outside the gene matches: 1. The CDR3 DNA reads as TGTGCCAGCAGTGATGGGACAGGGGGCTACGAGCAGTACTTC. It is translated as CASSDGTGGYEQYF.

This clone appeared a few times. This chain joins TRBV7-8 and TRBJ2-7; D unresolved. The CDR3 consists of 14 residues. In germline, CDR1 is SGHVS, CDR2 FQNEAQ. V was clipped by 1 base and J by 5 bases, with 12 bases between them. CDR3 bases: TGTGCCAGCAGCTTAGATGGGGTATTGGACGAGCAGTACTTC. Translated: CASSLDGVLDEQYF.

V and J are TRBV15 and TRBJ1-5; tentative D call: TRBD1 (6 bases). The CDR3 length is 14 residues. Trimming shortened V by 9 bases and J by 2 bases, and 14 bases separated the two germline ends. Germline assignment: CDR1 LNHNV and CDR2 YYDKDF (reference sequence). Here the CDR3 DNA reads TGTGCCACGAAACAGGGTAGTGGCAATCAGCCCCAGCATTTT. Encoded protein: CATKQGSGNQPQHF. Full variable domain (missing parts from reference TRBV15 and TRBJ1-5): DAMVIQNPRYQVTQFGKPVTLSCSQTLNHNVMYWYQQKSSQAPKLLFHYYDKDFNNEADTPDNFQSRRPNTSFCFLDIRSPGLGDTAMYLCATKQGSGNQPQHFGDGTRLSIL.

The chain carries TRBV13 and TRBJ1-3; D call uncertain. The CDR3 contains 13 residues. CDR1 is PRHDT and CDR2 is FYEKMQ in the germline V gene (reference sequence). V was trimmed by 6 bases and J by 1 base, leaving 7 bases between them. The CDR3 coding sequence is TGTGCCAGCAGACCAAAGTCTGGAAACACCATATATTTT. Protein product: CASRPKSGNTIYF.

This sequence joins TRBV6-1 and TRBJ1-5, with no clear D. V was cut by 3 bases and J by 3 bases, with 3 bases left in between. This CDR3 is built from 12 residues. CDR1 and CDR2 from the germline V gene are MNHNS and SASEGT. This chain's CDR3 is CASSDPNQPQHF. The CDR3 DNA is TGTGCCAGCAGTGATCCCAATCAGCCCCAGCATTTT.

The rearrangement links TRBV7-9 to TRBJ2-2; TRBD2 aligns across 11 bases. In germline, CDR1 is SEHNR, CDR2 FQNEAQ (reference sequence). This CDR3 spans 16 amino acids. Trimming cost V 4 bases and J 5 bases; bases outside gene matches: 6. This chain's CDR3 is CASSSTSGRWTGELFF. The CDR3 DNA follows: TGTGCCAGCAGCTCTACTAGCGGGAGATGGACCGGGGAGCTGTTTTTT.

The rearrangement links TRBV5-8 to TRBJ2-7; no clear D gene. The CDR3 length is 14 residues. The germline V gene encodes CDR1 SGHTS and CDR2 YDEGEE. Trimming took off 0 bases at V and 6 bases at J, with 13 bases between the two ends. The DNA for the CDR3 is TGTGCCAGCAGCTTGGGGCAGCACAGCCTCGAGCAGTACTTC. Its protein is CASSLGQHSLEQYF.